The 7 T cell receptor beta chains reported below all come from one sample, sequenced in a study of blood T cell repertoires in COVID-19. Produced via immunoSEQ multiplex PCR; TCRdb's table is partial and in-frame only. This table holds some 330,000 clones, 85% to 90% found once. What was sequenced was PBMCs or T cells enriched from blood (not recorded which). The receptor source for this set is a man aged 30 to 39 who had recovered from COVID-19.

The V gene is TRBV7-8, the J gene TRBJ2-7; no reliable D call. CDR3 size: 13 residues. Germline lookup yields CDR1 SGHVS and CDR2 FQNEAQ. The V end was cut by 1 base, the J end by 5 bases, with 9 bases between. The CDR3 reads CASSLGLTDEQYF. CDR3 nucleotides: TGTGCCAGCAGCTTAGGTTTAACGGACGAGCAGTACTTC.

In this sample, this clone turned up many times. The chain combines TRBV2 with TRBJ2-2; possible D gene TRBD1, 6 bases. Germline CDR1 and CDR2: SNHLY and FYNNEI. This CDR3 is built from 14 residues. The ends were cut back, 7 bases at V and 1 base at J, with 10 bases in the middle. In DNA form, the CDR3 reads TGTGCCAGCACTCAACAGGGGAACACCGGGGAGCTGTTTTTT. Its translation is CASTQQGNTGELFF.

The chain couples TRBV28 to TRBJ2-3, with 8 bases fitting TRBD2. J lost 1 base, V lost 6 bases, and 9 bases had no gene match. This CDR3 comprises 16 residues. Germline V gene lookup returns CDR1 MDHEN and CDR2 SYDVKM. The CDR3 region has the DNA TGTGCCAGCAGGTCTCGGACTAGCCTGGGCACAGATACGCAGTATTTT. Its translation is CASRSRTSLGTDTQYF.

The chain uses TRBV4-1 and TRBJ2-1, with 10 bases lining up with TRBD1. V shed 4 bases, J shed 8 bases, and the junction held 2 bases outside the gene matches. CDR3 length: 13 residues. The V gene's germline CDR1 is MGHRA and CDR2 YSYEKL. DNA for the CDR3: TGCGCCAGCAGCCGTGGGACAGGGGATGAGCAGTTCTTC. Its protein product is CASSRGTGDEQFF.

Only one count was recorded for this clone. In DNA, the CDR3 is TGTGCCACCAGTGACGGACAGGGGGAAGATCCCTACGAGCAGTACTTC. Amino acids: CATSDGQGEDPYEQYF. The chain employs TRBV24-1 and TRBJ2-7, with 10 bases aligning to TRBD1. CDR3 size: 16 residues. J gave up 2 bases and V 4 bases, and 7 bases lay outside the gene matches. Germline assignment: CDR1 KGHDR and CDR2 SFDVKD.

This clone was recorded many times. The chain employs TRBV4-2 and TRBJ1-2; 7 nucleotides agree with TRBD1. Trimming removed 0 bases from V and 4 bases from J; junction bases left unmatched: 8. This CDR3 has 16 residues. Germline CDR1 LGHNA, CDR2 YNFKEQ. The CDR3 region is CASSQDKGAYGYGYTF. The CDR3, as DNA: TGTGCCAGCAGCCAAGACAAGGGGGCATATGGCTATGGCTACACCTTC.

The gene calls are TRBV14 and TRBJ2-7; unclear D gene. V lost 0 bases to trimming and J lost 3 bases, with 9 bases between them. From germline, CDR1 is SGHDN and CDR2 FVKESK. This CDR3 comprises 14 residues. Here the CDR3 DNA reads TGTGCCAGCAGCCAAGATCTACGCGGCTACGAGCAGTACTTC. Its protein product is CASSQDLRGYEQYF.